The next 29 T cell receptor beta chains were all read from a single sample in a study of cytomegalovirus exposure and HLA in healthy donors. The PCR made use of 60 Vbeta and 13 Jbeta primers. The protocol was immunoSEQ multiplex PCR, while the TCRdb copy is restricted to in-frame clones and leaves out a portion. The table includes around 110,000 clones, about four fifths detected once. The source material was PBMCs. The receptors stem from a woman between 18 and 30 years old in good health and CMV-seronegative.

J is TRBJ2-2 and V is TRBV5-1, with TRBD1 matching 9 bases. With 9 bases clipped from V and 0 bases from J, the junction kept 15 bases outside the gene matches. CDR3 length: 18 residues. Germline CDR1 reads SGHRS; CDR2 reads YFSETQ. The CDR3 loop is CATLPPQGANANTGELFF. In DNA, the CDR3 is TGCGCCACCCTACCTCCACAGGGGGCGAATGCGAACACCGGGGAGCTGTTTTTT.

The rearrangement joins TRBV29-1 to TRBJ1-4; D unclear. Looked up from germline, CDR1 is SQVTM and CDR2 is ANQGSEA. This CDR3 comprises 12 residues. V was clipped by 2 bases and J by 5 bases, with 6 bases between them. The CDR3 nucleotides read TGCAGCGTTGAAATCAGGAATGAAAAACTGTTTTTT. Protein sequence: CSVEIRNEKLFF.

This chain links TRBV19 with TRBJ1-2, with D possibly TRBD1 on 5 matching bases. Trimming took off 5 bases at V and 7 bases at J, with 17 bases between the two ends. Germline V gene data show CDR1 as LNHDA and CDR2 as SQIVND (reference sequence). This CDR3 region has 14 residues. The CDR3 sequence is CASSVAGPASGYTF. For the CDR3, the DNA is TGTGCCAGTAGTGTGGCGGGACCCGCTAGTGGCTACACCTTC.

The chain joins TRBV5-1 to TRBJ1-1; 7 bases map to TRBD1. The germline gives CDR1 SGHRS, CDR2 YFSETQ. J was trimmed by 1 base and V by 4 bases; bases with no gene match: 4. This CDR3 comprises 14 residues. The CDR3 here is CASSPTGRNTEAFF. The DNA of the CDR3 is TGCGCCAGCAGCCCGACAGGGAGGAACACTGAAGCTTTCTTT.

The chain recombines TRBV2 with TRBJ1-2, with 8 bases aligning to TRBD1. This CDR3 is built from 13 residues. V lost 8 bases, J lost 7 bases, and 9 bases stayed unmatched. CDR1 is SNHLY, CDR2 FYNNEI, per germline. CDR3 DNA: TGTGCCAGCGGATATGACAGGGGAGGTGGCTACACCTTC. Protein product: CASGYDRGGGYTF.

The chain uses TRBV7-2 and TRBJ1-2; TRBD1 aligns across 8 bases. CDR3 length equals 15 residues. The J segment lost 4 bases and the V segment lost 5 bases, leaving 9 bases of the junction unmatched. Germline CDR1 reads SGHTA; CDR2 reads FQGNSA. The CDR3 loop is CASSPGQGIGYGYTF. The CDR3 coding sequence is TGTGCCAGCAGCCCCGGACAGGGAATAGGCTATGGCTACACCTTC. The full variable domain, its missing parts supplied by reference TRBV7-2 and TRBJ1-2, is GAGVSQSPSNKVTEKGKDVELRCDPISGHTALYWYRQSLGQGLEFLIYFQGNSAPDKSGLPSDRFSAERTGGSVSTLTIQRTQQEDSAVYLCASSPGQGIGYGYTFGSGTRLTVV.

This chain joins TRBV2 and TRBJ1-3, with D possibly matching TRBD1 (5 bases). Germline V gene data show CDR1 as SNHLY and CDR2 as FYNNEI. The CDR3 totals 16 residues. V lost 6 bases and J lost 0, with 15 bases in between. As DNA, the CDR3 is TGTGCCAGCAGCGGATTGATGACAGACTCTGGAAACACCATATATTTT. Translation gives CASSGLMTDSGNTIYF.

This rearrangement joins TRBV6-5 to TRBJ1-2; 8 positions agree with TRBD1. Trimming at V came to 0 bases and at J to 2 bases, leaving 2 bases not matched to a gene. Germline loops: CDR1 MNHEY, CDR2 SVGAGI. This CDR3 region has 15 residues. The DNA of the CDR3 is TGTGCCAGCAGTTACTCTGACAGGGGCAACTATGGCTACACCTTC. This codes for CASSYSDRGNYGYTF.

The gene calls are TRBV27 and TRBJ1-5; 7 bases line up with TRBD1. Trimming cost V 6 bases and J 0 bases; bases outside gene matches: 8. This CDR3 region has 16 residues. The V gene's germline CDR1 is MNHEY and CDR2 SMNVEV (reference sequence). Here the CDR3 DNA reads TGTGCCAGCAGATTACACGGGACAGATAGCAATCAGCCCCAGCATTTT. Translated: CASRLHGTDSNQPQHF.

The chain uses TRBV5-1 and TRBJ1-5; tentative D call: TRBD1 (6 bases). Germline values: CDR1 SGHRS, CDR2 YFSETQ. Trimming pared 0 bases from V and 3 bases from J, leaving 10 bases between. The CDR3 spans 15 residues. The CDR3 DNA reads TGCGCCAGCAGCTTGGACACAGGGTTCAATCAGCCCCAGCATTTT. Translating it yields CASSLDTGFNQPQHF.

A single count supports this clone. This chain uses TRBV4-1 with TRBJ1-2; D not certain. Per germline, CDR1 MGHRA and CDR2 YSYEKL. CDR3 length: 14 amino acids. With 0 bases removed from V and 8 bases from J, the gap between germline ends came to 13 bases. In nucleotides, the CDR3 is TGCGCCAGCAGCCAAGATTCAGATCCCCAGGGCTACACCTTC. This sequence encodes CASSQDSDPQGYTF.

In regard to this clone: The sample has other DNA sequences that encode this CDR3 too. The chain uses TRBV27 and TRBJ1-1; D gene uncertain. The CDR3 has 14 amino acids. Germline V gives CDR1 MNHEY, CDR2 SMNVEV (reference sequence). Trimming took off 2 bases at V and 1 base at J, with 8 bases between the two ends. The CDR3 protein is CASSLGQKNTEAFF. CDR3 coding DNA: TGTGCCAGCAGTTTAGGGCAGAAGAACACTGAAGCTTTCTTT.

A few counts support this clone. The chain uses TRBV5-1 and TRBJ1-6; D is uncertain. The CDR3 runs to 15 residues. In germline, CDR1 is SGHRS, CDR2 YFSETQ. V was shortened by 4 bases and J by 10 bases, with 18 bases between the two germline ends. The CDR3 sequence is CASSAEVGEYSPLHF. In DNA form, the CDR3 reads TGCGCCAGCAGCGCCGAGGTTGGCGAGTACTCACCCCTCCACTTT. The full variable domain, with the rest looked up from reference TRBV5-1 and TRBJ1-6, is KAGVTQTPRYLIKTRGQQVTLSCSPISGHRSVSWYQQTPGQGLQFLFEYFSETQRNKGNFPGRFSGRQFSNSRSEMNVSTLELGDSALYLCASSAEVGEYSPLHFGNGTRLTVT.

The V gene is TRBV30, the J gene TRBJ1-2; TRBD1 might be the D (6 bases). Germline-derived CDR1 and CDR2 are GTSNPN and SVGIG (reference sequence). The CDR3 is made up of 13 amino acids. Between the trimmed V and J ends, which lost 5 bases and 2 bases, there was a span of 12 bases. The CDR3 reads CAWDRTENYGYTF. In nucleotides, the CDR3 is TGTGCCTGGGACCGGACAGAAAACTATGGCTACACCTTC.

The CDR3 loop is CASSPRDSIYEQYF. CDR3 nucleotide sequence: TGTGCCAGCAGCCCACGGGACAGTATCTACGAGCAGTACTTC. V and J are TRBV7-9 and TRBJ2-7; TRBD1 matches at 7 bases. The CDR3 runs 14 residues. The V gene's germline CDR1 is SEHNR and CDR2 FQNEAQ (reference sequence). Trimming removed 5 bases from V and 3 bases from J; junction bases left unmatched: 7.

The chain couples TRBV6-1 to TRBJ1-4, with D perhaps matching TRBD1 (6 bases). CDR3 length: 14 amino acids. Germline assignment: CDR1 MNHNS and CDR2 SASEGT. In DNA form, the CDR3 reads TGTGCTTCGGGGACAATGCTCCCAAATGAAAAACTGTTTTTT. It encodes CASGTMLPNEKLFF.

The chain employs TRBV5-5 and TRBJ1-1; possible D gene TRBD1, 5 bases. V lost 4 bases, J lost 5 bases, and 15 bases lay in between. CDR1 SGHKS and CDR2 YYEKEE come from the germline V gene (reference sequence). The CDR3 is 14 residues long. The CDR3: CASSRSTGGTEAFF. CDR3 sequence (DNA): TGTGCCAGCAGCCGAAGTACAGGTGGTACTGAAGCTTTCTTT.

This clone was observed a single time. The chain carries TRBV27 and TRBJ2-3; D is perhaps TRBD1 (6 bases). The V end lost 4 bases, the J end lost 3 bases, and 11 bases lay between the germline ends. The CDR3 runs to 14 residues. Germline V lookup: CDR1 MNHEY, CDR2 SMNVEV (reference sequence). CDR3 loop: CASSWGQITDTQYF. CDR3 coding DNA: TGTGCCAGCAGTTGGGGACAAATAACAGATACGCAGTATTTT.

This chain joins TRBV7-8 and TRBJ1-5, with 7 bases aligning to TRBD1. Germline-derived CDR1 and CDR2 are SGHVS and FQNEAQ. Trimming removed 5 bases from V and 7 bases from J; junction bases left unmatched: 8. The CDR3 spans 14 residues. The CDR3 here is CASSLDRVGQPQHF. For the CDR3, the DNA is TGTGCCAGCAGCCTAGACAGGGTTGGACAGCCCCAGCATTTT.

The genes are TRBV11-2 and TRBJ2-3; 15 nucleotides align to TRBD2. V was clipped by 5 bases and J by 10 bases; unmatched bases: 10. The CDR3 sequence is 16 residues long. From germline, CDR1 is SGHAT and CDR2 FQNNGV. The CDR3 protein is CASSPPRTSGGAPQYF. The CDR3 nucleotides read TGTGCCAGCAGCCCCCCACGGACTAGCGGGGGGGCCCCGCAGTATTTT. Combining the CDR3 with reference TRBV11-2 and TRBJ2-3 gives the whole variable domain EAGVAQSPRYKIIEKRQSVAFWCNPISGHATLYWYQQILGQGPKLLIQFQNNGVVDDSQLPKDRFSAERLKGVDSTLKIQPAKLEDSAVYLCASSPPRTSGGAPQYFGPGTRLTVL.

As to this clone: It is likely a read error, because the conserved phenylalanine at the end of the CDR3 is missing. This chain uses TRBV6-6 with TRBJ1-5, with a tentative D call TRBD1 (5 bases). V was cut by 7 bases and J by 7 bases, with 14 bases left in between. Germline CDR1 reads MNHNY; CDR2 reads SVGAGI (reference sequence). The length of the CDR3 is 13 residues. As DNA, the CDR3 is TGTGCCAGCACCGGACGGGGGGGACAGCCCCAGCATGTT. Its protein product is CASTGRGGQPQHV.

The DNA of the CDR3 is TGTGCCAGCAGTGAAGGACAGGGGCGCAATCAGCCCCAGCATTTT. Amino acids: CASSEGQGRNQPQHF. The gene calls are TRBV6-1 and TRBJ1-5, with 8 bases fitting TRBD1. This CDR3 spans 15 amino acids. Germline trimming cut 1 base from V and 2 bases from J; bases unmatched to any gene: 1. Germline CDR1 and CDR2: MNHNS and SASEGT.

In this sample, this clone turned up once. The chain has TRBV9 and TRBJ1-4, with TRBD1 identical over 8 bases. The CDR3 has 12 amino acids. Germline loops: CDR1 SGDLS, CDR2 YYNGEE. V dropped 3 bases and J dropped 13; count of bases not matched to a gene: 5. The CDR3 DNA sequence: TGTGCCAGCAGCGCCCCCGGGACAGGACTGTTTTTT. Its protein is CASSAPGTGLFF.

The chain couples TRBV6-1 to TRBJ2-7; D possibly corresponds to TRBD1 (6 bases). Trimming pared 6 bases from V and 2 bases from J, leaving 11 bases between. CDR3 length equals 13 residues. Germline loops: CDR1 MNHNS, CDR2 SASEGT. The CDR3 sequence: CASRPSGAYEQYF. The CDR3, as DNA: TGTGCCAGCAGACCTTCAGGGGCCTACGAGCAGTACTTC.

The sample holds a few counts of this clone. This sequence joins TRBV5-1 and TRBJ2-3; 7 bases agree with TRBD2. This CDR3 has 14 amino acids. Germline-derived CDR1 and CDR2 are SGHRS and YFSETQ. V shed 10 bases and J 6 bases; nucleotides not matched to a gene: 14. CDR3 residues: CARSGGVGLDTQYF. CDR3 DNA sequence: TGCGCCCGGTCGGGGGGAGTCGGGTTGGATACGCAGTATTTT.

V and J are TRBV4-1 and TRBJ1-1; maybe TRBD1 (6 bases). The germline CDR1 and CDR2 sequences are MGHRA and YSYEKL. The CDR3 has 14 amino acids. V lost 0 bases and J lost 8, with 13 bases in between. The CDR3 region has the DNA TGCGCCAGCAGCCAAGATAAGGCAGGGGCAGAAGCTTTCTTT. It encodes CASSQDKAGAEAFF.

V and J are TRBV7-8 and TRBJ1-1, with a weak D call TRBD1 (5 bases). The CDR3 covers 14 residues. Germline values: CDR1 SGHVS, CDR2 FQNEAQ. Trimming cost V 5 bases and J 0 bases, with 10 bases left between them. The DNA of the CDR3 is TGTGCCAGCAGCCCGGGGGGGGTGAACACTGAAGCTTTCTTT. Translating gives CASSPGGVNTEAFF.

DNA for the CDR3: TGTGCCAGTAGTCCGACACAGGGTTTCGGCAATCAGCCCCAGCATTTT. It translates to CASSPTQGFGNQPQHF. The chain couples TRBV19 to TRBJ1-5, with D tentatively TRBD1 (6 bases). Trimming cost V 5 bases and J 2 bases, with 16 bases left between them. This CDR3 has 16 amino acids. The V gene's germline CDR1 is LNHDA and CDR2 SQIVND (reference sequence).

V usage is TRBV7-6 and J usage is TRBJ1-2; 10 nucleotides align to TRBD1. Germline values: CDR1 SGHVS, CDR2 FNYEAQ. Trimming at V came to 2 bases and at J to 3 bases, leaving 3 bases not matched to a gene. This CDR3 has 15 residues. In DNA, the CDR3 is TGTGCCAGCAGCTTAAGGGACAGGGGATACTATGGCTACACCTTC. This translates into CASSLRDRGYYGYTF.